This TCR beta chain was retrieved from a study of T cell responses to AZD1222 COVID-19 vaccine (dated by TCRdb to the early 2020s). Study-wide context: Because spike-specific TCR depth and breadth did not differ between the two schedules, AZD1222 recipients who got a second dose at roughly 4 weeks were pooled with those who got a second dose at roughly 12 weeks. Trial participants were enrolled by age into subgroups of 18-55, 56-69 and 70-plus years, and about 150, 27 and 61 TCR-sequenced participants, respectively, were included in these subgroups. TCR sequencing was performed for about 240 trial participants, of whom some 200 were given two doses of AZD1222 and some 25 were given two doses of MenACWY control vaccine. The research as a whole found: Conclusions about previously exposed vaccinees are limited, since just a handful of AZD1222 recipients were seropositive for SARS-CoV-2 at baseline. The vaccine-associated CD4 TCRs covered the entire spike protein, and the dominant responses fell in regions 160-218 and 743-854. Reportedly, close to half of the unique spike-specific TCRs recognized epitopes lying outside the regions that are mutated in the B.1.351 and B.1.1.7 variants. In the small 56-69-year group, the increase in depth fell short of significance, most likely because of low power. Spike-specific TCR breadth and depth rose significantly after two AZD1222 doses compared with day 0 and with MenACWY recipients. Because no samples from the day 14 peak response were available, repertoires could be characterized only after the peak T cell response. Participants were mostly white British and included more females than males, and it was suggested by the authors that clonal diversity may have been underestimated.

Details on this clone: It lacks a known antigen. No much larger clone is present one base from it, and per-base qualities are unavailable.

The CDR3 contains 15 residues, cysteine and phenylalanine counted. The read is trimmed to its CDR3 DNA, 45 bases read in frame from base 1. Taken from the germline V gene, the CDR1 and CDR2 loops are SGHTA and FQGNSA. Trimming at the junction amounts to 2 bases on V and 11 bases on J, and the germline ends lie 19 bases apart. Per the publication, the time point label means: baseline before first vaccination. Vaccinee samples came from UK trials COV001 and COV002, including a single-blind randomized controlled phase 2/3 trial of AZD1222 (ChAdOx1 nCoV-19) in healthy adults. For TCRbeta chain sequencing, PBMC samples were collected from trial participants at day 0 and at day 28 after the second dose. The CDR3 regions of human TCRbeta chains were subjected to immunosequencing. As for how the authors treated the data: TCRs in the repertoires were matched against a reference library of SARS-CoV-2-specific TCRs that had been generated with the MIRA antigen-specificity platform. Breadth was defined as the fraction of unique TCRs that were SARS-CoV-2-associated. Depth was defined as the fraction of total T cells that were SARS-CoV-2-associated. Each spike-specific TCR was assigned to its reactive spike region and to a CD4 or CD8 class using the MIRA data. Log10-transformed breadth and depth values were compared by one-way ANOVA with Sidak's multiple comparisons tests. Not all clones reach the TCRdb copy of this immuneACCESS table, which keeps in-frame sequences only. Checked studies attribute under half of the gap to unresolved V genes and leave the rest unexplained. V and J calls and clone size come straight from that table; D and trimming were deduced from the DNA. The sample table shows about 99,000 clones, and 90% to 95% are seen once. The top ten constitute 45% of the sample.

Sequencing was performed on peripheral blood, taken on day 0 of AZD1222 vaccination. This receptor chain uses TRBV7-2 and TRBJ1-5; 5 matching bases give a weak D call of TRBD1. The clonotype was recovered from an adult in good health. This receptor carries the CDR3 CASSLTGQGMITQHF. In nucleotides, the sequence is TGTGCCAGCAGCTTAACCGGCCAGGGTATGATAACCCAGCATTTT.